These 12 T cell receptor beta chains share one sample of origin, sequenced in a study of cytomegalovirus exposure and HLA in healthy donors. With 60 Vbeta and 13 Jbeta primers, the PCR was carried out. TCRdb's copy holds only in-frame clones and misses some; the assay was immunoSEQ multiplex PCR. The sample lists some 190,000 clones; 81% were seen once. Sequenced material: PBMCs. These receptors all come from a man aged 18 to 35 in good health and CMV-seronegative.

This chain connects TRBV4-3 to TRBJ1-4; 7 bases line up with TRBD1. Germline trimming cut 3 bases from V and 4 bases from J; bases unmatched to any gene: 8. The CDR3 length is 16 residues. CDR1 and CDR2 from the germline V gene are LGHNA and YSLEER. CDR3 region: CASSQGTVGYNEKLFF. In nucleotides, the CDR3 is TGCGCCAGCAGCCAGGGGACAGTGGGTTATAATGAAAAACTGTTTTTT.

This chain uses TRBV6-1 with TRBJ2-2, with a tentative D call TRBD1 (5 bases). The germline V gene has CDR1 MNHNS and CDR2 SASEGT. This CDR3 contains 15 residues. The ends were cut back, 8 bases at V and 0 bases at J, with 13 bases in the middle. The CDR3 spells CASPPVTANTGELFF. The DNA for the CDR3 is TGTGCCAGCCCACCGGTGACAGCGAACACCGGGGAGCTGTTTTTT.

This clone was seen a handful of times. V usage is TRBV4-3 and J usage is TRBJ2-7, with D maybe TRBD2 (5 bases). The CDR3 loop spans 16 amino acids. V lost 4 bases and J lost 6, with 22 bases in between. Germline V gives CDR1 LGHNA, CDR2 YSLEER. The CDR3 region is CASSPYLSRGPGEQYF. The DNA of the CDR3 is TGCGCCAGCAGCCCATACCTCTCCAGAGGGCCGGGCGAGCAGTACTTC.

Note on this clone: Germline and junction disagree at one end, which may indicate a read error. The chain employs TRBV29-1 and TRBJ2-3; TRBD1 matches at 9 bases. Per the germline V gene, CDR1 is SQVTM and CDR2 is ANQGSEA. The CDR3 loop spans 13 amino acids. The CDR3 region has the DNA TGTACCGCGGGACAGGGTTTGACAGATACGCAGTATTTT. Translated, it gives CTAGQGLTDTQYF.

This clone was seen only once. This sequence joins TRBV5-4 and TRBJ2-7; a weak D match, TRBD2 (6 bases). The CDR3 runs 15 residues. Trimming removed 5 bases at V and 1 base at J, with 16 bases between. The germline gives CDR1 SGHNT, CDR2 YYREEE (reference sequence). The CDR3 DNA follows: TGTGCCAGCAGACCGGGACTCATCGGTTCCTACGAGCAGTACTTC. Protein sequence: CASRPGLIGSYEQYF.

This chain connects TRBV7-2 to TRBJ1-2, with TRBD1 identical over 7 bases. Looked up from germline, CDR1 is SGHTA and CDR2 is FQGNSA. The CDR3 has 14 amino acids. V was clipped by 5 bases and J by 3 bases; unmatched bases: 6. The CDR3 DNA follows: TGTGCCAGCAGCCCATGGACAGGAGACTATGGCTACACCTTC. Protein sequence: CASSPWTGDYGYTF.

This chain uses TRBV14 with TRBJ1-2; 8 nucleotides agree with TRBD1. The CDR3 length is 15 residues. The J segment lost 2 bases and the V segment lost 3 bases, leaving 5 bases of the junction unmatched. Germline CDR1 reads SGHDN; CDR2 reads FVKESK. The CDR3 bases are TGTGCCAGCAGCCATCCGGGACAGGTAAACTATGGCTACACCTTC. Its protein is CASSHPGQVNYGYTF.

The chain employs TRBV6-6 and TRBJ1-1, with 10 bases lining up with TRBD1. This CDR3 is built from 14 residues. The trim removed 9 bases at V and 2 bases at J, leaving 6 bases unmatched. Germline CDR1 is MNHNY and CDR2 is SVGAGI (reference sequence). The CDR3 coding sequence is TGTGCCAGTCGACAGGGGGCGCTTAACACTGAAGCTTTCTTT. Translation: CASRQGALNTEAFF.

This rearrangement joins TRBV7-8 to TRBJ1-6; no firm D call. CDR1 and CDR2 (germline): SGHVS, FQNEAQ. This CDR3 spans 16 amino acids. V was pared by 3 bases and J by 0 bases, with 9 bases between. The CDR3 sequence: CASSLGSSSYNSPLHF. For the CDR3, the DNA is TGTGCCAGCAGCTTGGGCAGCAGCTCCTATAATTCACCCCTCCACTTT. Drawing the rest from reference TRBV7-8 and TRBJ1-6, the complete variable domain is GAGVSQSPRYKVAKRGQDVALRCDPISGHVSLFWYQQALGQGPEFLTYFQNEAQLDKSGLPSDRFFAERPEGSVSTLKIQRTQQEDSAVYLCASSLGSSSYNSPLHFGNGTRLTVT.

This chain uses TRBV7-9 with TRBJ1-2, with D possibly matching TRBD1 (5 bases). Trimming cost V 4 bases and J 3 bases, with 18 bases left between them. The CDR3 consists of 16 residues. CDR1 and CDR2 (germline): SEHNR, FQNEAQ (reference sequence). The CDR3 DNA reads as TGTGCCAGCAGCTCCGCTTTAGTCAGGGCGGACTATGGCTACACCTTC. Translation gives CASSSALVRADYGYTF.

The chain uses TRBV15 and TRBJ2-7; 7 bases are a match to TRBD2. CDR1 and CDR2 (germline): LNHNV, YYDKDF (reference sequence). The V segment lost 3 bases and the J segment 6 bases; nucleotides outside the gene matches: 8. This CDR3 is 14 amino acids long. CDR3 sequence: CATSSLLASGEQYF. The CDR3 DNA is TGTGCCACCAGCAGCCTCCTGGCTAGCGGCGAGCAGTACTTC.

The chain uses TRBV7-3 and TRBJ2-3; D is undetermined. V shed 2 bases and J shed 4 bases, with 10 bases lying between them. Germline V gene lookup returns CDR1 SGHTA and CDR2 FQGTGA. CDR3 length equals 14 residues. The CDR3 DNA sequence: TGTGCCAGCAGCTTACGGCTAGTTTCAGATACGCAGTATTTT. Its protein is CASSLRLVSDTQYF. Full variable domain (rest looked up from reference TRBV7-3 and TRBJ2-3): GAGVSQTPSNKVTEKGKYVELRCDPISGHTALYWYRQSLGQGPEFLIYFQGTGAADDSGLPNDRFFAVRPEGSVSTLKIQRTERGDSAVYLCASSLRLVSDTQYFGPGTRLTVL.